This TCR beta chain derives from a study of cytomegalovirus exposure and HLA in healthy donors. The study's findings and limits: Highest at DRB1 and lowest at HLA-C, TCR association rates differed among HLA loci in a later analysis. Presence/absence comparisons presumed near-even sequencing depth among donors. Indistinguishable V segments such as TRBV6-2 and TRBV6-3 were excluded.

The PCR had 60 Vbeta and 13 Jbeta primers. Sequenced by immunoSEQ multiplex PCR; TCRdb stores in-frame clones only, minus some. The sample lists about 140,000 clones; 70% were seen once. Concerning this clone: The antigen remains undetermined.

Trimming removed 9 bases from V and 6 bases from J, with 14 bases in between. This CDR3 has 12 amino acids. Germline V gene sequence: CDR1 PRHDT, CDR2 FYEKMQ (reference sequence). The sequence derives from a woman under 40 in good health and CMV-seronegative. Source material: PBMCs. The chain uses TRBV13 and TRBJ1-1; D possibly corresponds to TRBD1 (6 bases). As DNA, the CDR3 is TGTGCCAGTGGGGGCGGAGAGTCTGAAGCTTTCTTT. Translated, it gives CASGGGESEAFF.